The next 20 T cell receptor beta chains were all read from a single sample in a study of T cell clonality in common variable immunodeficiency. Sequenced by immunoSEQ multiplex PCR; TCRdb stores in-frame clones only, minus some. The repertoire shows about 34,000 clones, none seen only once; the top ten take 2.5% to 3%. Specimen: peripheral blood mononuclear cells. The source is a person aged 18-69 years in good health.

Ten or more counts support this clone. This chain's CDR3 is CAIRGGGLAGGGNEQFF. The part of the CDR3 DNA that was read is TGTGCCATCAGAGGGGGGGGACTAGCGGGCGGCGGGAATGAG. The rearrangement uses TRBV10-3 and TRBJ2-1, with 12 positions matching TRBD2. The observed sequence ends 3 residues before the CDR3 terminus, with the missing tail filled in from the germline J gene. This CDR3 has 17 residues. V lost 6 bases and J lost 7; bases outside the gene matches: 13. In germline, CDR1 is ENHRY, CDR2 SYGVKD.

This clone was counted at least ten times. The sequenced part of the CDR3 DNA is TGCAGCGTTGAAGATTTTGGGACAGGATTCAAGGGCCCCACAGATACG. Protein sequence: CSVEDFGTGFKGPTDT. The complete CDR3 sequence is CSVEDFGTGFKGPTDTQYF. This chain joins TRBV29-1 and TRBJ2-3; 8 bases map to TRBD1. The read finishes 3 residues shy of the CDR3 end, and the germline J gene is used to complete it. CDR3 size: 19 residues. CDR1 SQVTM and CDR2 ANQGSEA come from the germline V gene. V dropped 0 bases and J dropped 2; count of bases not matched to a gene: 16.

The sample holds a few counts of this clone. The read comes to an end 3 residues before the CDR3 does, leaving the germline J gene to fill in the end. This sequence joins TRBV7-9 and TRBJ2-5; D is undetermined. CDR3 length: 12 residues. Germline values: CDR1 SEHNR, CDR2 FQNEAQ (reference sequence). Trimming shortened V by 5 bases and J by 4 bases, and 8 bases separated the two germline ends. The CDR3 loop is CASSTTGETQYF. The part of the CDR3 DNA that was read is TGTGCCAGCAGCACGACGGGAGAGACC.

Many counts were recorded for this clone. Partial CDR3 DNA: TGCGCCAGCAGCTTGCAGGGGGGTTTAGGCAATGAG. Translating gives CASSLQGGLGNE. The whole CDR3 is CASSLQGGLGNEQFF. This chain uses TRBV5-1 with TRBJ2-1; tentatively, D is TRBD1 (7 bases). The read is 3 residues too short to cover the CDR3 end, so that end is filled in from the germline J gene. Germline values: CDR1 SGHRS, CDR2 YFSETQ. Trimming cost V 1 base and J 6 bases, with 14 bases left between them. The CDR3 runs to 15 residues.

This clone was counted many times. CDR3 DNA, as far as it was read: TGCAGTGCTAGAGATCCATCAAAGGGGAGTTCCTACGAG. Translating it yields CSARDPSKGSSYE. The entire CDR3 protein reads CSARDPSKGSSYEQYF. The V call is TRBV20-1, the J call TRBJ2-7; tentatively, D is TRBD1 or TRBD2 (5 bases each). The sequence runs out 3 residues before the end of the CDR3; the remainder is reconstructed from the germline J gene. Trimming stripped 0 bases from V and 1 base from J, with 16 bases between. The CDR3 contains 16 residues. Per germline, CDR1 DFQATT and CDR2 SNEGSKA (reference sequence).

This clone was counted many times. With the read ending 3 residues before the CDR3 end, the germline J gene is used to fill in that end. V is TRBV19 and J is TRBJ2-1; 10 nucleotides match TRBD1. Germline values: CDR1 LNHDA, CDR2 SQIVND (reference sequence). This CDR3 region has 15 residues. Germline trimming cut 5 bases from V and 9 bases from J; bases unmatched to any gene: 10. CDR3 sequence: CASSPDRGRVFEQFF. The DNA read from the CDR3 is TGTGCCAGTAGTCCCGACAGGGGGCGAGTCTTTGAG.

The sample holds many counts of this clone. The CDR3 is cut off 3 residues early in the read; its end comes from the germline J gene. The chain couples TRBV19 to TRBJ2-2; 10 bases align to TRBD2. The CDR3 extends over 17 amino acids. Trimming took 1 base from V and 7 from J; bases not matched to a gene: 9. Germline V gives CDR1 LNHDA, CDR2 SQIVND (reference sequence). Incomplete CDR3 DNA: TGTGCCAGTAGTATAGGGCATAGCGGGAGGCCTTACGGGGAG. It is translated as CASSIGHSGRPYGE. The complete CDR3 protein is CASSIGHSGRPYGELFF.

This clone has a count of ten or more. The missing CDR3 end, 3 residues past where the read stops, is filled in from the germline J gene. The chain employs TRBV7-2 and TRBJ2-3; D may be TRBD1 (6 bases). This CDR3 has 13 residues. The germline V gene encodes CDR1 SGHTA and CDR2 FQGNSA. Trimming pared 5 bases from V and 4 bases from J, leaving 10 bases between. CDR3 bases read: TGTGCCAGCAGCATGAACAGGGCAGATACG. It translates to CASSMNRADT. The complete CDR3 reads CASSMNRADTQYF.

This clone came up many times. The DNA ends 3 residues before the CDR3 does, and the rest of the CDR3 is filled in from the germline J gene. The chain carries TRBV18 and TRBJ1-4; 9 bases agree with TRBD1. Losses at the gene ends were 2 bases for V and 8 bases for J; bases not matched to a gene: 6. CDR3 size: 15 residues. Germline values: CDR1 KGHSH, CDR2 LQKENI. The covered CDR3 bases are TGTGCCAGCTCACCAGGACAGGGGTCGGGGGAAAAA. The encoded protein is CASSPGQGSGEK. The complete CDR3 reads CASSPGQGSGEKLFF.

This clone was seen many times. Read sequence stops 3 residues before the CDR3 end, and the germline J gene provides the missing end. This chain connects TRBV7-8 to TRBJ2-2, with TRBD1 matching over 11 bases. This CDR3 region has 15 residues. Trimming removed 6 bases from V and 9 bases from J; junction bases left unmatched: 9. Germline loops: CDR1 SGHVS, CDR2 FQNEAQ. The CDR3 loop is CASRIRDRGLRELFF. The part of the CDR3 DNA that was read is TGTGCCAGCAGAATCCGGGACAGGGGGTTGCGGGAG. Combining the CDR3 with reference TRBV7-8 and TRBJ2-2 gives the whole variable domain GAGVSQSPRYKVAKRGQDVALRCDPISGHVSLFWYQQALGQGPEFLTYFQNEAQLDKSGLPSDRFFAERPEGSVSTLKIQRTQQEDSAVYLCASRIRDRGLRELFFGEGSRLTVL.

This clone has a count of ten or more. Sequence at one end of the junction differs from germline and may be a read error. The CDR3 reads CASSEEGQGRETQYF. The sequenced CDR3 bases are TGTGCCAGCAGCGAAGAGGGACAGGGACGGGAGACC. This chain connects TRBV6-1 to TRBJ2-5; 9 bases align to TRBD1. The read terminates 3 residues before the CDR3 end, so the remaining end is supplied by the germline J gene. Germline CDR1 is MNHNS and CDR2 is SASEGT. The CDR3 runs to 15 residues.

There are many counts of this clone. The sequence runs out 3 residues before the end of the CDR3; the remainder is reconstructed from the germline J gene. This sequence joins TRBV29-1 and TRBJ2-1; the match to TRBD2 covers 9 bases. Trimming cost V 7 bases and J 7 bases; bases outside gene matches: 17. This CDR3 is 16 amino acids long. From germline, CDR1 is SQVTM and CDR2 ANQGSEA. The CDR3 is CSARGSGAGGYNEQFF. The sequenced CDR3 bases are TGCAGCGCTCGTGGGTCTGGTGCGGGAGGGTATAATGAG.

This clone appeared many times. The read finishes 3 residues shy of the CDR3 end, and the germline J gene is used to complete it. The genes are TRBV29-1 and TRBJ2-5; 10 bases are a match to TRBD1. Trimming removed 6 bases from V and 2 bases from J; junction bases left unmatched: 6. The CDR3 has 14 residues. In germline, CDR1 is SQVTM, CDR2 ANQGSEA. The DNA read from the CDR3 is TGCAGCGTGACGGACAGGGGGACTCAAGAGACC. It codes for CSVTDRGTQET. The CDR3 as a whole reads CSVTDRGTQETQYF.

This clone was recorded at least ten times. Sequencing ends 3 residues short of the CDR3 end; the germline J gene provides the rest. The gene calls are TRBV5-1 and TRBJ1-1; D remains ambiguous. In germline, CDR1 is SGHRS, CDR2 YFSETQ. The ends were cut back, 0 bases at V and 3 bases at J, with 15 bases in the middle. The CDR3 covers 16 residues. The CDR3 bases that were read are TGCGCCAGCAGCTTGGGGTTGCGGGGAAAGGACACTGAA. Protein sequence: CASSLGLRGKDTE. The CDR3 reads in full as CASSLGLRGKDTEAFF.

This clone occurred many times. The CDR3 is cut off 3 residues early in the read; its end comes from the germline J gene. V gene TRBV18 combines with J gene TRBJ2-3, with 12 bases fitting TRBD2. The germline gives CDR1 KGHSH, CDR2 LQKENI. Losses at the gene ends were 4 bases for V and 2 bases for J; bases not matched to a gene: 4. The length of the CDR3 is 16 residues. The CDR3 loop reads CASSHRTSGITDTQYF. CDR3 DNA, as far as it was read: TGTGCCAGCTCACATCGGACTAGCGGGATCACAGATACG.

This clone was found many times. The read gets to within 3 residues of the CDR3 end, and the germline J gene fills in the rest. The V gene is TRBV20-1, the J gene TRBJ2-1; tentative D call: TRBD2 (5 bases). V lost 0 bases to trimming and J lost 4 bases, with 13 bases between them. CDR3 length equals 15 residues. In germline, CDR1 is DFQATT, CDR2 SNEGSKA (reference sequence). The CDR3 loop is CSARDSEYYYNEQFF. CDR3 DNA, as far as it was read: TGCAGTGCTAGAGATAGCGAATATTATTACAATGAG.

This clone was seen ten or more times. The read ends 3 residues shy of where the CDR3 ends; the end is completed using the germline J gene. The gene calls are TRBV10-3 and TRBJ2-5; perhaps TRBD2 as D (5 bases). Germline-derived CDR1 and CDR2 are ENHRY and SYGVKD. V was shortened by 2 bases and J by 1 base, with 5 bases between the two germline ends. The CDR3 loop spans 13 amino acids. The part of the CDR3 DNA that was read is TGTGCCATCAGTGAGCGGGGCCAAGAGACC. This encodes CAISERGQET. The whole CDR3 sequence is CAISERGQETQYF.

This clone has a count of ten or more. The CDR3 extends 3 residues past the end of the read, so its final part is completed from the germline J gene. The chain is built from TRBV5-1 and TRBJ2-7; TRBD2 matches at 9 bases. Germline V gene sequence: CDR1 SGHRS, CDR2 YFSETQ. J gave up 0 bases and V 4 bases, and 14 bases lay outside the gene matches. The CDR3 loop spans 18 amino acids. CDR3 region: CASSPLAGVSSSSYEQYF. CDR3 DNA (partial): TGCGCCAGCAGCCCGTTAGCGGGAGTTTCTTCGAGCTCCTACGAG.

There are many counts of this clone. Read coverage stops 3 residues before the CDR3 terminus; the germline J gene supplies the remainder. The V and J genes are TRBV5-1 and TRBJ2-1; 9 bases are a match to TRBD2. This CDR3 is built from 15 residues. Germline V gene data show CDR1 as SGHRS and CDR2 as YFSETQ. V shed 0 bases, J shed 6 bases, and the junction held 4 bases outside the gene matches. CDR3 residues: CASSLVETSGNEQFF. CDR3 DNA, as far as it was read: TGCGCCAGCAGCTTGGTGGAGACTAGCGGCAATGAG.

This clone was seen repeatedly, ten times or more. Read sequence stops 3 residues before the CDR3 end, and the germline J gene provides the missing end. The chain uses TRBV20-1 and TRBJ2-1; 8 nucleotides agree with TRBD1. The CDR3 spans 12 residues. Germline CDR1 DFQATT, CDR2 SNEGSKA (reference sequence). The junction had 3 bases not matched to a gene; V was cut back by 2 bases and J by 9 bases. The DNA read from the CDR3 is TGCAGTGCTAGACGGACAGGGCCTGAG. Its translation is CSARRTGPE. The whole CDR3 sequence is CSARRTGPEQFF.